This T cell receptor beta chain comes out of a study of T cell responses to AZD1222 COVID-19 vaccine. CDR3 length equals 15 residues. CDR1 is SGHDT, CDR2 YYEEEE, per germline. V lost 1 base, J lost 4 bases, and 7 bases stayed unmatched. The protocol was immunoSEQ multiplex PCR, while the TCRdb copy is restricted to in-frame clones and leaves out a portion. Of some 130,000 clones in the sample, 70% to 90% are singletons; the top ten hold approximately 8.4%. The sequencing here drew on peripheral blood, taken on day 0 of AZD1222 vaccination. V and J are TRBV5-6 and TRBJ2-5; the match to TRBD1 covers 7 bases. This clonotype was sampled from an adult in good health. CDR3 DNA sequence: TGTGCCAGCAGCTTGATGCGACAGGGACGAGAGACCCAGTACTTC. Translating gives CASSLMRQGRETQYF. The variable domain in full, with the rest retrieved from reference TRBV5-6 and TRBJ2-5, is DAGVTQSPTHLIKTRGQQVTLRCSPKSGHDTVSWYQQALGQGPQFIFQYYEEEERQRGNFPDRFSGHQFPNYSSELNVNALLLGDSALYLCASSLMRQGRETQYFGPGTRLLVL.